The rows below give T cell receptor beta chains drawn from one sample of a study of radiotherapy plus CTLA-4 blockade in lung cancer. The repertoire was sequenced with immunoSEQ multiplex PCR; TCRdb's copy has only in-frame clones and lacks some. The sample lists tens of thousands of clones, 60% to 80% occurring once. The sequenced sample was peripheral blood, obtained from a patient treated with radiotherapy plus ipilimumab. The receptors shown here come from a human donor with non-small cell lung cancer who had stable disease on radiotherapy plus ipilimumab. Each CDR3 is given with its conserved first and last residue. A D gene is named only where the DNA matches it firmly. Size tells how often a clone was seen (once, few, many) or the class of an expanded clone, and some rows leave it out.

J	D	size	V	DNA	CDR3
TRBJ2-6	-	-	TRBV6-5	TGTGCCAGCAGTTACTCCTCAGGGGCCGGGGCCAACGTCCTGACTTTC	CASSYSSGAGANVLTF
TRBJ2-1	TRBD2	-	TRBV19	TGTGCCAGTAGTCAACTAGCGGGGGGGAACAATGAGCAGTTCTTC	CASSQLAGGNNEQFF
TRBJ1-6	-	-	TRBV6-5	TGTGCCAGCAGTTACGATGGGGTGCCTACTAATTCACCCCTCCACTTT	CASSYDGVPTNSPLHF
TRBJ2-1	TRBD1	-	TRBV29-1	TGCAGCGTTGGATCCGCAGGGGGATCCTACAATGAGCAGTTCTTC	CSVGSAGGSYNEQFF
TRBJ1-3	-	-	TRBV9	TGTGCCAGCAGCGTAGGTGGCGGTTCAGCTGGAAACACCATATATTTT	CASSVGGGSAGNTIYF
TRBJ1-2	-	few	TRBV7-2	TGTGCCAGCACCATTCGTGAGGATGGCTACACCTTC	CASTIREDGYTF
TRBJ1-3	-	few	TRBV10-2	TGCGCCAGCAGGGAGGACCCTGGAAACACCATATATTTT	CASREDPGNTIYF
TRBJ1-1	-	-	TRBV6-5	TGTGCCAGCAGCCAACCCTTCGGACAGTCCGCTGAAGCTTTCTTT	CASSQPFGQSAEAFF
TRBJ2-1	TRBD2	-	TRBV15	TGTGCCACCAGCAGAGGGGATTCGCGGGGGGGCAACAATGAGCAGTTCTTC	CATSRGDSRGGNNEQFF
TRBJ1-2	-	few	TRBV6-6	TGTGCCAGCAGTTACGGTGAATCGGTCGGCTACACCTTC	CASSYGESVGYTF
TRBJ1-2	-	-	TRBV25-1	TGTGCCAGCAGTGAATCCGGCCGGGGCAACTATGGCTACACCTTC	CASSESGRGNYGYTF
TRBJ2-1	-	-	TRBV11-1	TGTGCCAGCAGCCTCAAGCGGGTCGAGCAGTTCTTC	CASSLKRVEQFF
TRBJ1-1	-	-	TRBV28	TGTGCCAGCACCATAACTCTCTCGGGGACTGAAGCTTTCTTT	CASTITLSGTEAFF
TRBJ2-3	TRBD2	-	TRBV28	TGTGCCAGCAGTCCGCGCGGGGGGATGGATACGCAGTATTTT	CASSPRGGMDTQYF
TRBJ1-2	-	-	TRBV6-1	TGTGCCCTTTCCCGAGAACAGGGTCTGATGGGCTACACCTTC	CALSREQGLMGYTF
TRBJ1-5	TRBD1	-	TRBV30	TGTGCCTGGAGTGCGGGACAGAATAGCAATCAGCCCCAGCATTTT	CAWSAGQNSNQPQHF
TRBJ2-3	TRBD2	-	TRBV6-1	TGTGCCAGCAGTGTAGCGGGGGGGGTGAACACAGATACGCAGTATTTT	CASSVAGGVNTDTQYF
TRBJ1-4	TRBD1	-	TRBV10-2	TGCGCCAGCAGTGAGACCAGGGGGCGGGATGAAAAACTGTTTTTT	CASSETRGRDEKLFF
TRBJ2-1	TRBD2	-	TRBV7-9	TGTGCCAGCAGCTTGGGCGGGGGGTACAATGAGCAGTTCTTC	CASSLGGGYNEQFF
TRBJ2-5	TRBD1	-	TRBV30	TGTGCCTGGGATGGGACAGGGGTTGGGGAGACCCAGTACTTC	CAWDGTGVGETQYF
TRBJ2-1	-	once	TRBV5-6	TGTGCCAGCAGCTTATACCGCTACAATGAGCAGTTCTTC	CASSLYRYNEQFF
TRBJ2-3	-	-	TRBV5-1	TGCGCCAGCAGCTTGCAGGGACTTTCCGGCACAGATACGCAGTATTTT	CASSLQGLSGTDTQYF
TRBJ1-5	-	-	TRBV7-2	TGTGCCAGCAGCTCCGGGGGGCGTTTGAGCAATCAGCCCCAGCATTTT	CASSSGGRLSNQPQHF
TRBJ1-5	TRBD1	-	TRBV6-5	TGTGCCAGCCAGGGGGGGGGAAATCAGCCCCAGCATTTT	CASQGGGNQPQHF
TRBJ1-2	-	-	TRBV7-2	TGTGCCAGCAGCTTAATACAGGGTGAGGGGGGCTACACCTTC	CASSLIQGEGGYTF
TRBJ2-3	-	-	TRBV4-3	TGCGCCAGCAGCCAAGAACCCCAAAGCACAGATACGCAGTATTTT	CASSQEPQSTDTQYF
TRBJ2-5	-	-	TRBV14	TGTGCCAGCAGCCAAGTAAGGGGTGAGACCCAGTACTTC	CASSQVRGETQYF
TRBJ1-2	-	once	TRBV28	TGTGCCAGCAGTTTGGGGGGCTATGGCTACACCTTC	CASSLGGYGYTF
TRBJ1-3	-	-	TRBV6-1	TGTGCCAGCAGTGAAGACGGAGGGTGGAGAGGAAACACCATATATTTT	CASSEDGGWRGNTIYF
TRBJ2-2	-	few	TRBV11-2	TGTGCCAGCAGCTTATTGGGTAGATGGGGCGGGGAGCTGTTTTTT	CASSLLGRWGGELFF